The 18 T cell receptor beta chains presented below share a single source sample, sequenced in a study of T cells in localized non-small cell lung cancer. Clones were read by immunoSEQ multiplex PCR, and TCRdb kept only the in-frame ones, dropping some. The table shows around 35,000 clones, with roughly 90% occurring only once. The sequencing here drew on peripheral blood mononuclear cells, taken before any cancer treatment. These receptors were obtained from a female donor over 55 with stage II lung adenocarcinoma.

The V and J genes are TRBV5-1 and TRBJ2-1; the D is unclear. V was cut by 0 bases and J by 7 bases, with 5 bases left in between. CDR1 and CDR2 (germline): SGHRS, YFSETQ. The CDR3 length is 12 residues. This CDR3 reads CASSLGENEQFF. DNA of the CDR3: TGCGCCAGCAGCTTGGGAGAGAATGAGCAGTTCTTC.

The J gene is TRBJ1-5, the V gene TRBV18; the D gene is possibly TRBD1 (5 bases). There are 15 residues in the CDR3. Germline loops: CDR1 KGHSH, CDR2 LQKENI. V dropped 4 bases and J dropped 4 bases, with 14 bases sitting between them. CDR3 protein: CASSLVRDGNQPQHF. The DNA for the CDR3 is TGTGCCAGCTCACTCGTCCGGGACGGAAATCAGCCCCAGCATTTT.

The chain is built from TRBV7-2 and TRBJ1-5, with D perhaps matching TRBD1 (6 bases). Germline lookup yields CDR1 SGHTA and CDR2 FQGNSA. This CDR3 has 17 residues. V was shortened by 1 base and J by 1 base, with 14 bases between the two germline ends. CDR3 coding DNA: TGTGCCAGCAGCTTAGTAGGAACAGGGTCGAGCAATCAGCCCCAGCATTTT. This sequence encodes CASSLVGTGSSNQPQHF.

J is TRBJ1-3 and V is TRBV2; D perhaps matches TRBD1 (6 bases). CDR3 length equals 13 residues. CDR1 and CDR2 from the germline V gene are SNHLY and FYNNEI. Trimming pared 10 bases from V and 8 bases from J, leaving 18 bases between. The chain's CDR3 is CATSKTGFDTIYF. CDR3 in DNA: TGTGCCACTTCCAAGACAGGTTTTGACACCATATATTTT.

The rearrangement uses TRBV28 and TRBJ1-2, with a possible D match to TRBD1 (5 bases). Trimming pared 6 bases from V and 2 bases from J, leaving 16 bases between. The CDR3 has 15 amino acids. CDR1 and CDR2 from the germline V gene are MDHEN and SYDVKM. Here the CDR3 reads CASSPPEAGNYGYTF. In DNA form, the CDR3 reads TGTGCCAGCAGCCCCCCCGAGGCAGGGAACTATGGCTACACCTTC.

This clone was detected a few times. This chain connects TRBV13 to TRBJ1-2, with 8 bases lining up with TRBD1. This CDR3 has 16 residues. The V gene end was trimmed by 2 bases and the J gene end by 2 bases; junction bases not matched to a gene: 7. From germline, CDR1 is PRHDT and CDR2 FYEKMQ (reference sequence). CDR3 region: CASSLPRTGKNYGYTF. The CDR3 DNA is TGTGCCAGCAGCTTACCCCGGACAGGGAAGAACTATGGCTACACCTTC.

The rearrangement uses TRBV6-1 and TRBJ2-7; 10 bases are a match to TRBD2. With 4 bases clipped from V and 0 bases from J, the junction kept 3 bases outside the gene matches. The length of the CDR3 is 15 residues. CDR1 and CDR2 from the germline V gene are MNHNS and SASEGT. CDR3 protein: CASSAASGSSYEQYF. The CDR3 bases are TGTGCCAGCAGTGCCGCTAGCGGGAGCTCCTACGAGCAGTACTTC.

The chain employs TRBV7-2 and TRBJ2-5; D remains ambiguous. The CDR3 length is 13 residues. Trimming cost V 4 bases and J 2 bases, with 8 bases left between them. In germline, CDR1 is SGHTA, CDR2 FQGNSA. The CDR3 DNA follows: TGTGCCAGCAGCTCCTTGCGGCAAGAGACCCAGTACTTC. Its translation is CASSSLRQETQYF. Supplemented by reference TRBV7-2 and TRBJ2-5, the full variable domain reads GAGVSQSPSNKVTEKGKDVELRCDPISGHTALYWYRQSLGQGLEFLIYFQGNSAPDKSGLPSDRFSAERTGGSVSTLTIQRTQQEDSAVYLCASSSLRQETQYFGPGTRLLVL.

The chain employs TRBV28 and TRBJ1-2; D unresolved. Germline values: CDR1 MDHEN, CDR2 SYDVKM. The CDR3 loop spans 11 amino acids. V lost 4 bases, J lost 6 bases, and 6 bases lay in between. CDR3 DNA: TGTGCCAGCAGTTCCCGGGATGGCTACACCTTC. This sequence encodes CASSSRDGYTF.

The rearrangement links TRBV18 to TRBJ2-1; 7 bases map to TRBD2. CDR1 and CDR2 (germline): KGHSH, LQKENI. Germline trimming cut 2 bases from V and 8 bases from J; bases unmatched to any gene: 6. The CDR3 has 14 residues. CDR3 loop: CASSPVAGRDEQFF. CDR3 nucleotides: TGTGCCAGCTCACCAGTAGCGGGCAGGGATGAGCAGTTCTTC.

V gene TRBV28 combines with J gene TRBJ1-2; 12 nucleotides agree with TRBD1. The CDR3 runs 13 residues. Germline values: CDR1 MDHEN, CDR2 SYDVKM. Trimming removed 5 bases from V and 14 bases from J; junction bases left unmatched: 9. The DNA for the CDR3 is TGTGCCAGCAGTCATGAGGGACAGGGGGCGCGGACCTTC. Translation gives CASSHEGQGARTF.

The V gene is TRBV5-1, the J gene TRBJ2-1, with 10 bases fitting TRBD2. CDR3 length equals 16 residues. Germline lookup yields CDR1 SGHRS and CDR2 YFSETQ. Germline trimming cut 4 bases from V and 4 bases from J; bases unmatched to any gene: 8. DNA for the CDR3: TGCGCCAGCAGCCCCCGGAGTAGCGGGGGGTACAATGAGCAGTTCTTC. Protein sequence: CASSPRSSGGYNEQFF.

This clone was counted only a few times. The V call is TRBV7-9, the J call TRBJ1-2, with 10 bases aligning to TRBD1. Germline V gene lookup returns CDR1 SEHNR and CDR2 FQNEAQ (reference sequence). This CDR3 is 17 amino acids long. V trimming: 5 bases; J trimming: 1 base; junction bases outside the gene matches: 10. DNA of the CDR3: TGTGCCAGCAGCGACCCCAACGGGGACAGGGGTAACTATGGCTACACCTTC. Its protein product is CASSDPNGDRGNYGYTF.

In its sample, this clone was seen once. The V and J genes are TRBV27 and TRBJ1-4; D uncertain. Trimming pared 1 base from V and 8 bases from J, leaving 17 bases between. CDR3 size: 16 residues. Germline CDR1 is MNHEY and CDR2 is SMNVEV (reference sequence). The CDR3 region has the DNA TGTGCCAGCAGTTTATGGAGGGAACTCCGAGGGGAAAAACTGTTTTTT. This codes for CASSLWRELRGEKLFF.

The chain uses TRBV4-2 and TRBJ1-2; 9 positions agree with TRBD1. Germline CDR1 LGHNA, CDR2 YNFKEQ. This CDR3 has 15 amino acids. After removal of 5 bases from V and 2 bases from J, the junction contained 6 bases not matched to a gene. The CDR3 spells CASSAGQGENYGYTF. CDR3 bases: TGTGCCAGCAGCGCGGGACAGGGAGAAAACTATGGCTACACCTTC.

The chain uses TRBV9 and TRBJ2-3; 7 nucleotides line up with TRBD1. Trimming at V came to 0 bases and at J to 0 bases, leaving 4 bases not matched to a gene. The CDR3 loop spans 16 amino acids. CDR1 is SGDLS and CDR2 is YYNGEE in the germline V gene. CDR3 bases: TGTGCCAGCAGCGTAGAGGGGGCGATCAGCACAGATACGCAGTATTTT. Translation gives CASSVEGAISTDTQYF.

This chain uses TRBV7-2 with TRBJ2-7, with D hard to call. The CDR3 has 13 residues. Per the germline V gene, CDR1 is SGHTA and CDR2 is FQGNSA. V was cut by 1 base and J by 3 bases, with 7 bases left in between. CDR3 in amino acids: CASSLGSYYEQYF. The CDR3 coding sequence is TGTGCCAGCAGCTTAGGCAGCTACTACGAGCAGTACTTC. Combining the CDR3 with reference TRBV7-2 and TRBJ2-7 gives the whole variable domain GAGVSQSPSNKVTEKGKDVELRCDPISGHTALYWYRQSLGQGLEFLIYFQGNSAPDKSGLPSDRFSAERTGGSVSTLTIQRTQQEDSAVYLCASSLGSYYEQYFGPGTRLTVT.

The rearrangement uses TRBV6-1 and TRBJ2-1; D might be TRBD2 (6 bases). Trimming removed 5 bases at V and 6 bases at J, with 14 bases between. The germline V gene has CDR1 MNHNS and CDR2 SASEGT. The CDR3 runs to 14 residues. As DNA, the CDR3 is TGTGCCAGCAGTCTCGGGACTCTCCTCAATGAGCAGTTCTTC. Translation gives CASSLGTLLNEQFF.